The subject of this entry is one T cell receptor (beta chain). One entry per CDR3 protein, without DNA, is what TCRdb gives after re-calling the 5' RACE reads. Recorded for this sample: 400,000 to 500,000 distinct CDR3 sequences. This entry comes from a study of monozygotic twins with inflammatory bowel disease. The CDR3 is 14 amino acids. Germline CDR1 MNHNS, CDR2 SASEGT. This receptor was taken from a human donor with ulcerative colitis or Crohn's disease, or a healthy co-twin of an affected twin (not recorded which). The sample consisted of blood. The chain employs TRBV6-1 and TRBJ1-3; TCRdb's assignment of TRBD1 cannot be checked, as there is no DNA. CDR3 sequence: CASTLRQGRNTIYF.